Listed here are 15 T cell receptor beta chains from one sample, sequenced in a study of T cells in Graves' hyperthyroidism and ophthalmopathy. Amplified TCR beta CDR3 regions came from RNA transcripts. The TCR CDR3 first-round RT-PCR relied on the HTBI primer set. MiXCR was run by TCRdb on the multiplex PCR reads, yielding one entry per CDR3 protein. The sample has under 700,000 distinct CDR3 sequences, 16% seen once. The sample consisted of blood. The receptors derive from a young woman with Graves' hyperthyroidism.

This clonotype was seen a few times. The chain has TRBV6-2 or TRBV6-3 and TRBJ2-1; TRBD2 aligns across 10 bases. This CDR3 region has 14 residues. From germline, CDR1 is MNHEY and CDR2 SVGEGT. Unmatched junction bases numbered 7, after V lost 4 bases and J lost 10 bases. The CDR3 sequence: CASSLGLANEEQFF. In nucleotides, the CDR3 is TGTGCCAGCAGTTTGGGACTAGCGAATGAGGAGCAGTTCTTC.

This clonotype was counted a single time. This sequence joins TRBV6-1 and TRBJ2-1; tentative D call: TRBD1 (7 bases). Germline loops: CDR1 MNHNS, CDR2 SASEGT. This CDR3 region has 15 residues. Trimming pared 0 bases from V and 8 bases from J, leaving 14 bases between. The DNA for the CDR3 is TGTGCCAGCAGTGAAGCGAATGGAGGGGGCGATGAGCAGTTCTTC. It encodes CASSEANGGGDEQFF.

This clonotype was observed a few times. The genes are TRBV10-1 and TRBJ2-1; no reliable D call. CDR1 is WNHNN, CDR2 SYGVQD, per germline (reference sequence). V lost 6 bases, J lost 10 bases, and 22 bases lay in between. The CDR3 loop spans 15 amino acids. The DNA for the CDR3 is TGCGCCAGCAGGGATACCCTCGGGTATATGTGGGAGCAGTTCTTC. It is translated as CASRDTLGYMWEQFF.

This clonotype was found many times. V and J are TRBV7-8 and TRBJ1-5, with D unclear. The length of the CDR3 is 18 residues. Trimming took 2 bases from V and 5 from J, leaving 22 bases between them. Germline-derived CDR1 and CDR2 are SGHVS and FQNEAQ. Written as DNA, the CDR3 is TGTGCCAGCAGCTTAAGAAATCAAGCAGTAAGGGAATATCAGCCCCAGCATTTT. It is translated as CASSLRNQAVREYQPQHF.

DNA for the CDR3: TGTGCCAGCAGTTTATCGGGTTGGAGACAGATCAGCTATGGCTACACCTTC. Protein sequence: CASSLSGWRQISYGYTF. The chain carries TRBV28 and TRBJ1-2; a weak D match, TRBD1 (5 bases). Germline lookup yields CDR1 MDHEN and CDR2 SYDVKM. This CDR3 contains 17 residues. Between the trimmed V and J ends, which lost 1 base and 4 bases, there was a span of 19 bases.

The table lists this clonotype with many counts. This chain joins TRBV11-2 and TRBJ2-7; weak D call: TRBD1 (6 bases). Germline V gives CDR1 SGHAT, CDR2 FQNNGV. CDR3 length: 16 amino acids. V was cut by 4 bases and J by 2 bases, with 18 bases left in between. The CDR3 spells CASSSPNRDTTYEQYF. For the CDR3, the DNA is TGTGCCAGCAGCTCCCCAAACCGGGACACAACCTACGAGCAGTACTTC.

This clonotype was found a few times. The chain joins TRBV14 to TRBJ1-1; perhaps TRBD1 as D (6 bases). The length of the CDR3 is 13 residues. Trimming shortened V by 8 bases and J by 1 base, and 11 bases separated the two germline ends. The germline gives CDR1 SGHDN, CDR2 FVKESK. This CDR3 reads CASALQGNTEAFF. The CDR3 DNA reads TGTGCCAGCGCATTACAGGGGAACACTGAAGCTTTCTTT.

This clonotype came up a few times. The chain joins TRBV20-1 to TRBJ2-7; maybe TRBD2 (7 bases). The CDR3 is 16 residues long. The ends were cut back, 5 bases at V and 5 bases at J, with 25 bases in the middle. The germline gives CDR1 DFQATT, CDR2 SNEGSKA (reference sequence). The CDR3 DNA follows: TGCAGTGCTTCTAAGACAGGCCGACTAGCTAGCGACGAGCAGTACTTC. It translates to CSASKTGRLASDEQYF.

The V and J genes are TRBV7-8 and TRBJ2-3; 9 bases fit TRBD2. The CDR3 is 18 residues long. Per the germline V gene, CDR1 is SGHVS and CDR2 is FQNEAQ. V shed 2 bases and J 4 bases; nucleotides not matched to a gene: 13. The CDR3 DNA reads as TGTGCCAGCAGCTTAAGGGCGGGGGGGCCCCTTATGTCAGATACGCAGTATTTT. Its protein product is CASSLRAGGPLMSDTQYF. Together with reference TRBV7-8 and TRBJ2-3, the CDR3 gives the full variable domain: GAGVSQSPRYKVAKRGQDVALRCDPISGHVSLFWYQQALGQGPEFLTYFQNEAQLDKSGLPSDRFFAERPEGSVSTLKIQRTQQEDSAVYLCASSLRAGGPLMSDTQYFGPGTRLTVL.

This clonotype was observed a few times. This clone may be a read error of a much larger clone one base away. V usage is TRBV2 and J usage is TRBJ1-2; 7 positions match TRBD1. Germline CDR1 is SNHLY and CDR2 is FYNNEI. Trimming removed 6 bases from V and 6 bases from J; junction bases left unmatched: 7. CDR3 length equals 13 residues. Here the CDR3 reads CASRGTADHGYTF. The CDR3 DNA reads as TGTGCCAGCAGGGGGACAGCGGACCATGGCTACACCTTC.

The CDR3 here is CASSLRLDRDDNEQFF. As DNA, the CDR3 is TGCGCCAGCAGCTTGCGCCTGGACAGGGATGACAATGAGCAGTTCTTC. This chain uses TRBV5-1 with TRBJ2-1, with 8 nucleotides matching TRBD1. CDR3 length equals 16 residues. Trimming removed 1 base from V and 5 bases from J; junction bases left unmatched: 8. CDR1 and CDR2 (germline): SGHRS, YFSETQ.

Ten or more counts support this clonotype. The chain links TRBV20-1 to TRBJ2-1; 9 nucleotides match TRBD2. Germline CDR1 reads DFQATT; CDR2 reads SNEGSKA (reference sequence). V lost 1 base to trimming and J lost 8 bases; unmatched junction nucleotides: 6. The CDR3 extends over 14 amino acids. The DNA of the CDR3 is TGCAGTGCTAGAGTTAGCGGGAGATCCGATGAGCAGTTCTTC. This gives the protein CSARVSGRSDEQFF.

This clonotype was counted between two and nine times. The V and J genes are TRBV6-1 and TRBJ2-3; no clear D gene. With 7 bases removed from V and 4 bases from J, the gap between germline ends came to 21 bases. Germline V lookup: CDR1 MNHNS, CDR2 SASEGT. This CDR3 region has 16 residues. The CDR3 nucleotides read TGTGCCAGCACCTGGGATGAGAGAAAGGGCGCAGATACGCAGTATTTT. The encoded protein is CASTWDERKGADTQYF.

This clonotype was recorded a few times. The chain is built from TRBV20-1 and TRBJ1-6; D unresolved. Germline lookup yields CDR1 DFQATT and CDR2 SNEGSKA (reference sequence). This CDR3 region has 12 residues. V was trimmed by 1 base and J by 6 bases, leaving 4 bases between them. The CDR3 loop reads CSARVSNSPLHF. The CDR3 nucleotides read TGCAGTGCTAGAGTTAGTAATTCACCCCTCCACTTT.

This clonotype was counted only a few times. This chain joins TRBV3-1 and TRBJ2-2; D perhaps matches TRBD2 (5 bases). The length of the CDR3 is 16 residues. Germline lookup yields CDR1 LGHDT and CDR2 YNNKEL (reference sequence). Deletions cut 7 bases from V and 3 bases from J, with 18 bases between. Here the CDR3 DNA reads TGTGCCAGCAACCTAGGGCTGCGCGGGCACACCGGGGAGCTGTTTTTT. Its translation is CASNLGLRGHTGELFF. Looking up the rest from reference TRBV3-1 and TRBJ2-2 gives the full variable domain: DTAVSQTPKYLVTQMGNDKSIKCEQNLGHDTMYWYKQDSKKFLKIMFSYNNKELIINETVPNRFSPKSPDKAHLNLHINSLELGDSAVYFCASNLGLRGHTGELFFGEGSRLTVL.